The TCR beta chain under discussion was sequenced for a study of control samples from healthy donors and cancer patients. The data were produced by immunoSEQ multiplex PCR, yet TCRdb's version contains in-frame clones alone and is incomplete. The table has around 180,000 clones, 85% to 95% seen once. With 2 bases removed from V and 0 bases from J, the gap between germline ends came to 14 bases. The CDR3 has 16 amino acids. CDR1 and CDR2 from the germline V gene are SEHNR and FQNEAQ (reference sequence). This sequence joins TRBV7-9 and TRBJ2-7, with D perhaps being TRBD1 or TRBD2 (5 bases each). This TCR derives from a woman between 18 and 29 years old in good health. The sample comprised blood. The CDR3 DNA follows: TGTGCCAGCAGCTTAAATCCGGCAGGGAGCTCCTACGAGCAGTACTTC. This translates into CASSLNPAGSSYEQYF.